The 23 T cell receptor beta chains reported below all come from one sample, sequenced in a study of beta chain features in type 1 diabetes. Expressed TCRB transcripts were sequenced after all isolated RNA was converted to cDNA. Produced via immunoSEQ multiplex PCR; TCRdb's table is partial and in-frame only. The sample includes 65,000 to 100,000 clones, about 32% of them seen just once. Material: stem cell memory CD4+ T cells from blood. The origin of the receptors is a woman younger than 30 in good health.

The genes are TRBV7-6 and TRBJ2-1; a weak D match, TRBD2 (6 bases). Germline V gene data show CDR1 as SGHVS and CDR2 as FNYEAQ. The ends were cut back, 9 bases at V and 1 base at J, with 13 bases in the middle. CDR3 size: 14 residues. The CDR3 protein is CASARGSSYNEQFF. CDR3 nucleotides: TGTGCCAGTGCGCGGGGTTCGTCCTACAATGAGCAGTTCTTC.

The sample holds a few counts of this clone. This chain links TRBV29-1 with TRBJ2-3, with 9 nucleotides matching TRBD1. The J segment lost 4 bases and the V segment lost 5 bases, leaving 7 bases of the junction unmatched. The germline V gene encodes CDR1 SQVTM and CDR2 ANQGSEA. The CDR3 is 14 amino acids. CDR3 bases: TGCAGCGTTCCCTCGACAGGGGGGGCAGATACGCAGTATTTT. Translated, it gives CSVPSTGGADTQYF.

Only a few counts were recorded for this clone. The chain joins TRBV27 to TRBJ2-1; 13 bases are shared with TRBD2. This CDR3 region has 14 residues. Germline V gene sequence: CDR1 MNHEY, CDR2 SMNVEV (reference sequence). V gave up 6 bases and J gave up 4 bases; unmatched junction bases: 0. The CDR3 nucleotides read TGTGCCAGCAGGGGACTAGCGGGGTACAATGAGCAGTTCTTC. Its protein is CASRGLAGYNEQFF.

This chain joins TRBV11-2 and TRBJ2-5, with unresolved D. V lost 4 bases and J lost 2, with 11 bases in between. CDR1 and CDR2 from the germline V gene are SGHAT and FQNNGV. The CDR3 is 14 amino acids. The CDR3: CASSSLTGQETQYF. The DNA for the CDR3 is TGTGCCAGCAGCTCACTGACCGGGCAAGAGACCCAGTACTTC.

This clone was recorded a few times. The CDR3 DNA follows: TGTGCCAGCTCACCACCAATTTCGCAGGGTATTCGAGTCGTGGCCAAAAACATTCAGTACTTC. Its translation is CASSPPISQGIRVVAKNIQYF. The rearrangement joins TRBV18 to TRBJ2-4, with D tentatively TRBD1 (5 bases). CDR1 KGHSH and CDR2 LQKENI come from the germline V gene. Trimming took 0 bases from V and 1 from J, leaving 25 bases between them. The CDR3 is made up of 21 amino acids.

The V and J genes are TRBV11-2 and TRBJ1-1; 8 nucleotides line up with TRBD1. The germline gives CDR1 SGHAT, CDR2 FQNNGV. The CDR3 runs to 13 residues. The V gene end was trimmed by 6 bases and the J gene end by 5 bases; junction bases not matched to a gene: 5. CDR3 residues: CASSQGATTEAFF. The CDR3 DNA is TGTGCCAGCAGTCAGGGGGCGACGACTGAAGCTTTCTTT. Supplemented by reference TRBV11-2 and TRBJ1-1, the full variable domain reads EAGVAQSPRYKIIEKRQSVAFWCNPISGHATLYWYQQILGQGPKLLIQFQNNGVVDDSQLPKDRFSAERLKGVDSTLKIQPAKLEDSAVYLCASSQGATTEAFFGQGTRLTVV.

This clone occurred a few times. CDR3 loop: CASSAGQGSYNEKLFF. DNA for the CDR3: TGTGCCAGCAGCGCGGGACAGGGCAGCTATAATGAAAAACTGTTTTTT. The chain is built from TRBV7-9 and TRBJ1-4; 9 nucleotides align to TRBD1. With V trimmed by 5 bases and J by 4 bases, 8 bases remained unmatched. From germline, CDR1 is SEHNR and CDR2 FQNEAQ (reference sequence). The CDR3 has 16 amino acids.

Only a few counts were recorded for this clone. V and J are TRBV7-9 and TRBJ2-7; D is perhaps TRBD2 (5 bases). V lost 6 bases, J lost 2 bases, and 14 bases lay in between. Germline assignment: CDR1 SEHNR and CDR2 FQNEAQ (reference sequence). This CDR3 contains 14 residues. The CDR3 region has the DNA TGTGCCAGCAGTGCCCCCGCGGGCCCCTACGAGCAGTACTTC. Translating gives CASSAPAGPYEQYF. Combining the CDR3 with reference TRBV7-9 and TRBJ2-7 gives the whole variable domain DTGVSQNPRHKITKRGQNVTFRCDPISEHNRLYWYRQTLGQGPEFLTYFQNEAQLEKSRLLSDRFSAERPKGSFSTLEIQRTEQGDSAMYLCASSAPAGPYEQYFGPGTRLTVT.

This clone was observed a handful of times. The genes are TRBV7-8 and TRBJ2-5; 7 bases are shared with TRBD1. The length of the CDR3 is 14 residues. With V trimmed by 5 bases and J by 0 bases, 3 bases remained unmatched. The germline CDR1 and CDR2 sequences are SGHVS and FQNEAQ. CDR3 sequence (DNA): TGTGCCAGCAGCATGGGACAGAACCAAGAGACCCAGTACTTC. It codes for CASSMGQNQETQYF.

This clone showed up just a few times. The rearrangement joins TRBV7-2 to TRBJ1-3; no clear D. Germline V lookup: CDR1 SGHTA, CDR2 FQGNSA. This CDR3 is 15 amino acids long. Trimming removed 1 base at V and 0 bases at J, with 7 bases between. CDR3 coding DNA: TGTGCCAGCAGCTTAGGAGGATACTCTGGAAACACCATATATTTT. It encodes CASSLGGYSGNTIYF.

The chain is built from TRBV2 and TRBJ2-5; a weak D match, TRBD1 (5 bases). Germline V lookup: CDR1 SNHLY, CDR2 FYNNEI. The length of the CDR3 is 13 residues. Deletions cut 2 bases from V and 2 bases from J, with 6 bases between. The CDR3 DNA sequence: TGTGCCAGCAGTGAACAGGGACAAGAGACCCAGTACTTC. Translating gives CASSEQGQETQYF.

The rearrangement joins TRBV6-1 to TRBJ1-2; 8 nucleotides match TRBD1. The CDR3 length is 12 residues. V lost 5 bases, J lost 7 bases, and 3 bases stayed unmatched. Germline CDR1 reads MNHNS; CDR2 reads SASEGT. The CDR3 bases are TGTGCCAGCAGTACAGGGGGTGGTGGCTACACCTTC. Encoded protein: CASSTGGGGYTF.

V is TRBV4-2 and J is TRBJ2-7, with D uncertain. With 4 bases removed from V and 4 bases from J, the gap between germline ends came to 14 bases. The germline gives CDR1 LGHNA, CDR2 YNFKEQ. This CDR3 is built from 14 residues. The CDR3, as DNA: TGTGCCAGCAGCCCCAGGATCGGCCCTTACGAGCAGTACTTC. Translated: CASSPRIGPYEQYF.

The V gene is TRBV2, the J gene TRBJ2-3; TRBD2 is a possible D gene (6 bases). The CDR3 totals 13 residues. V was shortened by 11 bases and J by 2 bases, with 14 bases between the two germline ends. Germline-derived CDR1 and CDR2 are SNHLY and FYNNEI. The DNA for the CDR3 is TGTGCCGCCGGGGCGGGGACCACAGATACGCAGTATTTT. Its protein is CAAGAGTTDTQYF. Drawing the rest from reference TRBV2 and TRBJ2-3, the complete variable domain is EPEVTQTPSHQVTQMGQEVILRCVPISNHLYFYWYRQILGQKVEFLVSFYNNEISEKSEIFDDQFSVERPDGSNFTLKIRSTKLEDSAMYFCAAGAGTTDTQYFGPGTRLTVL.

The chain joins TRBV4-2 to TRBJ2-6; D might be TRBD2 (5 bases). The CDR3 spans 18 residues. Trimming shortened V by 3 bases and J by 0 bases, and 15 bases separated the two germline ends. Looked up from germline, CDR1 is LGHNA and CDR2 is YNFKEQ. The CDR3 loop reads CASSQSGTPTSGANVLTF. The CDR3, as DNA: TGTGCCAGCAGCCAGTCGGGAACACCAACCTCTGGGGCCAACGTCCTGACTTTC.

This chain joins TRBV4-3 and TRBJ1-1; 7 bases are shared with TRBD1. The CDR3 is 15 amino acids. Germline CDR1 reads LGHNA; CDR2 reads YSLEER. Trimming took 0 bases from V and 3 from J; bases not matched to a gene: 4. The chain's CDR3 is CASSQEGGRYTEAFF. The CDR3 coding sequence is TGCGCCAGCAGCCAAGAAGGGGGCAGGTACACTGAAGCTTTCTTT.

The V gene is TRBV7-9, the J gene TRBJ1-2; a weak D match, TRBD1 (6 bases). V lost 5 bases and J 8 bases, leaving 12 bases between the germline ends. Germline values: CDR1 SEHNR, CDR2 FQNEAQ (reference sequence). The CDR3 is 12 residues long. Written as DNA, the CDR3 is TGTGCCAGCAGCCCCCGGGACAACGGCTACACCTTC. Translation: CASSPRDNGYTF.

The V call is TRBV18, the J call TRBJ1-1; tentatively, D is TRBD1 (5 bases). Trimming removed 5 bases at V and 0 bases at J, with 16 bases between. This CDR3 comprises 16 residues. The germline CDR1 and CDR2 sequences are KGHSH and LQKENI. The CDR3 loop reads CASSVTGDALNTEAFF. In DNA form, the CDR3 reads TGTGCCAGCTCAGTAACAGGAGACGCGCTGAACACTGAAGCTTTCTTT.

The rearrangement uses TRBV5-1 and TRBJ1-1, with 7 positions matching TRBD1. This CDR3 comprises 14 residues. Germline V gene sequence: CDR1 SGHRS, CDR2 YFSETQ. With 4 bases clipped from V and 1 base from J, the junction kept 4 bases outside the gene matches. The CDR3 loop reads CASSPGTANTEAFF. In nucleotides, the CDR3 is TGCGCCAGCAGCCCCGGGACAGCGAACACTGAAGCTTTCTTT. The whole variable domain, filled in from reference TRBV5-1 and TRBJ1-1, reads KAGVTQTPRYLIKTRGQQVTLSCSPISGHRSVSWYQQTPGQGLQFLFEYFSETQRNKGNFPGRFSGRQFSNSRSEMNVSTLELGDSALYLCASSPGTANTEAFFGQGTRLTVV.

In its sample, this clone was seen a few times. The rearrangement joins TRBV7-2 to TRBJ1-5; D uncertain. V was cut by 3 bases and J by 5 bases, with 8 bases left in between. This CDR3 is built from 13 residues. Germline CDR1 is SGHTA and CDR2 is FQGNSA. This CDR3 is CASSFEGDQPQHF. Here the CDR3 DNA reads TGTGCCAGCAGCTTTGAGGGTGATCAGCCCCAGCATTTT.

This clone was seen only a few times. The chain employs TRBV7-2 and TRBJ2-3; no definite D call. V shed 4 bases and J shed 1 base, with 9 bases lying between them. The CDR3 runs to 14 residues. Germline V lookup: CDR1 SGHTA, CDR2 FQGNSA. CDR3 sequence reads: CASSSQYRTDTQYF. The CDR3 DNA is TGTGCCAGCAGCTCCCAGTATCGCACAGATACGCAGTATTTT.

This clone was counted only a few times. V and J are TRBV11-2 and TRBJ2-1, with a tentative D call TRBD1 (5 bases). The germline V and J ends were trimmed by 2 bases and 4 bases, with 12 bases remaining between them. The CDR3 length is 15 residues. Germline CDR1 and CDR2: SGHAT and FQNNGV. The CDR3: CASSLLKGRYNEQFF. The CDR3 coding sequence is TGTGCCAGCAGCTTACTTAAGGGGCGATACAATGAGCAGTTCTTC.

The chain recombines TRBV30 with TRBJ1-3, with no clear D. Germline V gene sequence: CDR1 GTSNPN, CDR2 SVGIG (reference sequence). The CDR3 has 14 residues. Trimming left V 3 bases short and J 2 bases short, with 11 bases between. The CDR3 loop is CAWRGASAGNTIYF. Written as DNA, the CDR3 is TGTGCCTGGAGGGGAGCCTCAGCTGGAAACACCATATATTTT.